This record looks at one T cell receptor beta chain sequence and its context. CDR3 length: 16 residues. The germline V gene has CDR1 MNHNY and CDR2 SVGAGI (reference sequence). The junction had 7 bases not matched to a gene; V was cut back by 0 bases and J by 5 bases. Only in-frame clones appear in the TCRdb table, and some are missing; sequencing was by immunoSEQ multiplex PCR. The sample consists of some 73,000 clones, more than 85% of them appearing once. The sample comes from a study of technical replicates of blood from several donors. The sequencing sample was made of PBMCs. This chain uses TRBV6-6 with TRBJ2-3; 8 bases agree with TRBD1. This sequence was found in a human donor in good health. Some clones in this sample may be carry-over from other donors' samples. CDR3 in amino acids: CASSYSRAGGVDTQYF. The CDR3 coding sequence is TGTGCCAGCAGTTACTCGAGGGCAGGGGGCGTAGATACGCAGTATTTT.